What follows are 29 T cell receptor beta chains derived from one specimen sequenced in a study of Graves' ophthalmopathy and Graves' hyperthyroidism. For repertoire sequencing, the TCR beta CDR3 regions were amplified from RNA transcripts. An opening RT-PCR round employed HTBI primers and preceded a second-round multiplex PCR. One entry per CDR3 protein, called by TCRdb with MiXCR from the multiplex PCR reads. The sample gives about 480,000 distinct CDR3 sequences, approximately 15% of which show up once; over 8% is in the top ten. Source material: blood. The receptors stem from a woman aged 25-40 years with Graves' ophthalmopathy.

The sample holds a few counts of this clonotype. The chain is built from TRBV12-3 or TRBV12-4 and TRBJ2-3; 8 bases align to TRBD2. V was clipped by 0 bases and J by 4 bases; unmatched bases: 6. This CDR3 is built from 16 residues. CDR3 sequence (DNA): TGTGCCAGCAGTTTAGCGCTGGCGGGGGGCTCAGATACGCAGTATTTT. Its translation: CASSLALAGGSDTQYF.

This clonotype has ten or more counts. The rearrangement joins TRBV3-1 to TRBJ2-7; D remains ambiguous. The CDR3 extends over 14 amino acids. The V gene lost 5 bases and the J gene lost 0 bases, with 11 bases spanning the gap. CDR1 LGHDT and CDR2 YNNKEL come from the germline V gene (reference sequence). CDR3 protein: CASSVTTLSYEQYF. DNA for the CDR3: TGTGCCAGCAGCGTGACAACCCTCTCCTACGAGCAGTACTTC.

This clonotype has a count of ten or more. V usage is TRBV7-8 and J usage is TRBJ1-2; D remains ambiguous. Germline V gives CDR1 SGHVS, CDR2 FQNEAQ. The CDR3 runs to 16 residues. V lost 5 bases, J lost 2 bases, and 18 bases lay in between. The CDR3 DNA sequence: TGTGCCAGCAGCCCCTACGTGAGAGCAACAAACTATGGCTACACCTTC. Residues: CASSPYVRATNYGYTF.

This clonotype was seen many times. The chain employs TRBV27 and TRBJ2-7; no reliable D call. Trimming removed 7 bases from V and 0 bases from J, with 10 bases in between. Germline V gene lookup returns CDR1 MNHEY and CDR2 SMNVEV (reference sequence). The CDR3 is made up of 13 amino acids. CDR3 sequence reads: CASTTFSSYEQYF. The CDR3 nucleotides are TGTGCCAGCACTACCTTTAGCTCCTACGAGCAGTACTTC.

This clonotype showed up many times. The CDR3 coding sequence is TGTGCCAGCAGCCCAGAAGGGGGGAGCAATCAGCCCCAGCATTTT. Amino acid sequence: CASSPEGGSNQPQHF. This chain links TRBV11-2 with TRBJ1-5; D is possibly TRBD1 (6 bases). CDR3 length: 15 residues. V lost 5 bases to trimming and J lost 1 base, with 12 bases between them. Per germline, CDR1 SGHAT and CDR2 FQNNGV.

Ten or more counts support this clonotype. The V call is TRBV27, the J call TRBJ2-7, with D maybe TRBD1 (5 bases). This CDR3 contains 14 residues. Germline V gene lookup returns CDR1 MNHEY and CDR2 SMNVEV (reference sequence). V lost 7 bases to trimming and J lost 0 bases, with 13 bases between them. The DNA of the CDR3 is TGTGCCAGCATGCAGACAGCACTCTCCTACGAGCAGTACTTC. Amino acids: CASMQTALSYEQYF.

The rearrangement joins TRBV10-3 to TRBJ1-2; D ambiguous. The CDR3 runs to 13 residues. Germline V gives CDR1 ENHRY, CDR2 SYGVKD. Trimming took off 5 bases at V and 3 bases at J, with 10 bases between the two ends. The CDR3 sequence is CAISSIGDYGYTF. For the CDR3, the DNA is TGTGCCATCAGTAGTATCGGGGACTATGGCTACACCTTC.

This clonotype was seen more than once but under ten times. The chain has TRBV4-1 and TRBJ1-5; 7 positions match TRBD1. With V trimmed by 2 bases and J by 8 bases, 9 bases remained unmatched. This CDR3 is built from 15 residues. Germline CDR1 and CDR2: MGHRA and YSYEKL. The CDR3 DNA reads TGCGCCAGCAGCCAACTAGGACAGGCCCTAGAGCCCCAGCATTTT. Its protein product is CASSQLGQALEPQHF.

About this clonotype itself: A read error may be the cause here, since a much bigger clone is one base away. The DNA is omitted, as the CDR3 cannot be located on it reliably, and the CDR3 follows TCRdb's listing. This chain links TRBV7-2 with TRBJ1-1; TRBD1, as called in the table, went unchecked against the DNA. Germline CDR1 SGHTA, CDR2 FQGNSA. The CDR3 has 15 amino acids, counting both end residues. CDR3 in amino acids: CASSSWGHGNTEACF.

This clonotype was counted many times. The genes are TRBV29-1 and TRBJ1-6; TRBD1 is a possible D gene (6 bases). Trimming took 6 bases from V and 12 from J, leaving 18 bases between them. Germline loops: CDR1 SQVTM, CDR2 ANQGSEA. The CDR3 extends over 13 amino acids. CDR3 loop: CSVRSGGPGPLHF. The CDR3 coding sequence is TGCAGCGTCAGGTCCGGGGGGCCGGGACCCCTCCACTTT.

The rearrangement uses TRBV28 and TRBJ2-7, with 10 bases identical to TRBD1. Germline V gene data show CDR1 as MDHEN and CDR2 as SYDVKM. The CDR3 loop spans 15 amino acids. V shed 7 bases, J shed 6 bases, and the junction held 12 bases outside the gene matches. The CDR3 coding sequence is TGTGCCAGCACCCCTGGGGGACAGGGGCGGGGCGAGCAGTACTTC. Amino acids: CASTPGGQGRGEQYF.

This clonotype was found many times. The chain employs TRBV6-1 and TRBJ2-5; 7 bases match TRBD2. The CDR3 is made up of 16 amino acids. From germline, CDR1 is MNHNS and CDR2 SASEGT. V lost 7 bases, J lost 4 bases, and 15 bases stayed unmatched. The CDR3 spells CASTKPSSGPGETQYF. The CDR3 DNA reads as TGTGCCAGCACTAAGCCCTCTAGCGGCCCGGGAGAGACCCAGTACTTC.

This clonotype occurred many times. This chain links TRBV12-3 or TRBV12-4 with TRBJ2-5; D is possibly TRBD2 (7 bases). This CDR3 is 14 amino acids long. Trimming took off 3 bases at V and 4 bases at J, with 12 bases between the two ends. The CDR3 spells CASSFSAGAETQYF. Written as DNA, the CDR3 is TGTGCCAGCAGTTTTTCGGCGGGGGCAGAGACCCAGTACTTC.

This clonotype has more than one count but fewer than ten. This chain links TRBV7-8 with TRBJ2-7; 8 nucleotides line up with TRBD1. Per germline, CDR1 SGHVS and CDR2 FQNEAQ. The junction had 6 bases not matched to a gene; V was cut back by 4 bases and J by 1 base. The length of the CDR3 is 15 residues. The CDR3 here is CASSSARTGSYEQYF. CDR3 in DNA: TGTGCCAGCAGCTCGGCCCGGACAGGGTCCTACGAGCAGTACTTC.

This clonotype has a count of ten or more. The genes are TRBV11-2 and TRBJ1-1; D perhaps matches TRBD1 (5 bases). The CDR3 contains 14 residues. The V gene's germline CDR1 is SGHAT and CDR2 FQNNGV. Trimming removed 3 bases at V and 6 bases at J, with 14 bases between. The chain's CDR3 is CASSFDDRGSEAFF. The DNA for the CDR3 is TGTGCCAGCAGCTTCGACGACCGGGGGTCTGAAGCTTTCTTT.

There are many counts of this clonotype. The rearrangement links TRBV7-2 to TRBJ1-5; tentatively, D is TRBD1 (5 bases). The CDR3 has 15 residues. Germline CDR1 SGHTA, CDR2 FQGNSA. V was cut by 2 bases and J by 5 bases, with 13 bases left in between. The CDR3 bases are TGTGCCAGCAGCTTATATGGGGGTGGAGATCAGCCCCAGCATTTT. It is translated as CASSLYGGGDQPQHF. The whole variable domain, filled in from reference TRBV7-2 and TRBJ1-5, reads GAGVSQSPSNKVTEKGKDVELRCDPISGHTALYWYRQSLGQGLEFLIYFQGNSAPDKSGLPSDRFSAERTGGSVSTLTIQRTQQEDSAVYLCASSLYGGGDQPQHFGDGTRLSIL.

V usage is TRBV7-4 and J usage is TRBJ2-7; TRBD2 aligns across 14 bases. Germline V gene data show CDR1 as SGHVT and CDR2 as SQSDAQ. The length of the CDR3 is 19 residues. V was clipped by 2 bases and J by 3 bases; unmatched bases: 12. CDR3 residues: CASSLKRAGLAGADYEQYF. CDR3 coding DNA: TGTGCCAGCAGCTTAAAACGGGCGGGACTAGCGGGGGCCGACTACGAGCAGTACTTC. The full variable domain, completed using reference TRBV7-4 and TRBJ2-7, is GAGVSQSPRYKVAKRGRDVALRCDSISGHVTLYWYRQTLGQGSEVLTYSQSDAQRDKSGRPSGRFSAERPERSVSTLKIQRTEQGDSAVYLCASSLKRAGLAGADYEQYFGPGTRLTVT.

This clonotype was seen repeatedly, ten times or more. This chain joins TRBV29-1 and TRBJ1-5; D gene unclear. Trimming shortened V by 6 bases and J by 1 base, and 7 bases separated the two germline ends. The CDR3 is 12 amino acids. Looked up from germline, CDR1 is SQVTM and CDR2 is ANQGSEA. The CDR3, as DNA: TGCAGCGTAGCCGACAGCAATCAGCCCCAGCATTTT. The encoded protein is CSVADSNQPQHF.

V usage is TRBV7-2 and J usage is TRBJ2-7; TRBD1 agrees at 12 bases. The CDR3 runs to 15 residues. Germline V lookup: CDR1 SGHTA, CDR2 FQGNSA. V was clipped by 5 bases and J by 7 bases; unmatched bases: 9. The CDR3 spells CASSRRPGQGAEQYF. In DNA form, the CDR3 reads TGTGCCAGCAGCCGGCGCCCGGGACAGGGGGCTGAGCAGTACTTC.

The table lists this clonotype with many counts. The chain is built from TRBV25-1 and TRBJ1-1; 8 bases align to TRBD1. CDR1 is MGHDK, CDR2 SYGVNS, per germline. The V segment lost 6 bases and the J segment 5 bases; nucleotides outside the gene matches: 11. The CDR3 runs 15 residues. As DNA, the CDR3 is TGTGCCAGCAGCCCGACCCGGGACAGGATGACTGAAGCTTTCTTT. Its protein product is CASSPTRDRMTEAFF.

The chain joins TRBV25-1 to TRBJ2-7, with D maybe TRBD1 (5 bases). V dropped 5 bases and J dropped 7 bases, with 15 bases sitting between them. The CDR3 is 13 amino acids. Germline CDR1 reads MGHDK; CDR2 reads SYGVNS. The CDR3, as DNA: TGTGCCAGCAGTAGCCAGGGAATTCGGGAGCAGTACTTC. It yields the protein CASSSQGIREQYF.

This clonotype was counted ten times or more. This chain connects TRBV6-5 to TRBJ1-6; tentative D call: TRBD1 (6 bases). This CDR3 is 14 amino acids long. The germline V gene has CDR1 MNHEY and CDR2 SVGAGI. The V end lost 2 bases, the J end lost 7 bases, and 9 bases lay between the germline ends. The CDR3 here is CASSYRGVNSPLHF. The CDR3 DNA is TGTGCCAGCAGTTACAGGGGGGTAAATTCACCCCTCCACTTT.

This clonotype has a count of ten or more. The chain combines TRBV5-1 with TRBJ1-5; TRBD1 aligns across 7 bases. Trimming took 4 bases from V and 1 from J; bases not matched to a gene: 11. The CDR3 totals 17 residues. Germline V gives CDR1 SGHRS, CDR2 YFSETQ. CDR3 residues: CASSAGAVTGSNQPQHF. The CDR3 bases are TGCGCCAGCAGCGCGGGGGCAGTGACAGGGAGCAATCAGCCCCAGCATTTT. Combining the CDR3 with reference TRBV5-1 and TRBJ1-5 gives the whole variable domain KAGVTQTPRYLIKTRGQQVTLSCSPISGHRSVSWYQQTPGQGLQFLFEYFSETQRNKGNFPGRFSGRQFSNSRSEMNVSTLELGDSALYLCASSAGAVTGSNQPQHFGDGTRLSIL.

This clonotype appeared many times. The chain joins TRBV29-1 to TRBJ1-1; D unresolved. The CDR3 consists of 14 residues. The germline V gene encodes CDR1 SQVTM and CDR2 ANQGSEA. Trimming took off 3 bases at V and 1 base at J, with 12 bases between the two ends. CDR3: CSVETLGRNTEAFF. In DNA form, the CDR3 reads TGCAGCGTTGAGACTTTGGGGAGGAACACTGAAGCTTTCTTT.

This clonotype was counted many times. The chain has TRBV27 and TRBJ2-4; D is undetermined. The germline CDR1 and CDR2 sequences are MNHEY and SMNVEV (reference sequence). This CDR3 is 13 amino acids long. Trimming took off 6 bases at V and 7 bases at J, with 13 bases between the two ends. The CDR3 spells CASRKGNSNIQYF. In DNA, the CDR3 is TGTGCCAGCAGGAAGGGAAATTCGAACATTCAGTACTTC.

Many counts were recorded for this clonotype. The rearrangement links TRBV7-8 to TRBJ1-1, with a tentative D call TRBD1 (6 bases). The germline V gene encodes CDR1 SGHVS and CDR2 FQNEAQ. CDR3 length: 16 amino acids. V lost 1 base, J lost 2 bases, and 14 bases lay in between. CDR3 coding DNA: TGTGCCAGCAGCTTAGGGGGGGCAGCTGGCAACACTGAAGCTTTCTTT. This translates into CASSLGGAAGNTEAFF. The entire variable domain, with the rest obtained from reference TRBV7-8 and TRBJ1-1, is as follows: GAGVSQSPRYKVAKRGQDVALRCDPISGHVSLFWYQQALGQGPEFLTYFQNEAQLDKSGLPSDRFFAERPEGSVSTLKIQRTQQEDSAVYLCASSLGGAAGNTEAFFGQGTRLTVV.

On this clonotype itself: A read error may be the cause here, since a much bigger clone is one base away. The chain has TRBV7-9 and TRBJ2-5, with TRBD1 identical over 10 bases. The CDR3 totals 16 residues. The germline CDR1 and CDR2 sequences are SEHNR and FQNEAQ (reference sequence). In DNA, the CDR3 is TGTGCCAGCAGCCTCCACGACAGGGGGCGTGGAGAGACCAAGTACTTC. Translating gives CASSLHDRGRGETKYF. The entire variable domain, with the rest obtained from reference TRBV7-9 and TRBJ2-5, is as follows: DTGVSQNPRHKITKRGQNVTFRCDPISEHNRLYWYRQTLGQGPEFLTYFQNEAQLEKSRLLSDRFSAERPKGSFSTLEIQRTEQGDSAMYLCASSLHDRGRGETKYFGPGTRLLVL.

This rearrangement joins TRBV5-1 to TRBJ2-2; D may correspond to TRBD1 or TRBD2 (5 bases each). The CDR3 is 16 amino acids. Trimming took off 0 bases at V and 1 base at J, with 10 bases between the two ends. Germline V gives CDR1 SGHRS, CDR2 YFSETQ. The CDR3 nucleotides read TGCGCCAGCAGCTTGGATGGGGACCTGAACACCGGGGAGCTGTTTTTT. Translation: CASSLDGDLNTGELFF.

Points on this clonotype: Given a much more abundant clone one base away, this may be a read error. The chain combines TRBV20-1 with TRBJ1-1, with 7 bases that match TRBD1. Germline V CDR1 and CDR2: DFQATT, SNEGSKA (reference sequence). CDR3 size: 15 residues. CDR3 loop: CSARNPLGQNPESFF. The CDR3 coding sequence is TGCAGTGCTAGAAATCCCCTGGGACAGAACCCTGAATCTTTCTTT.